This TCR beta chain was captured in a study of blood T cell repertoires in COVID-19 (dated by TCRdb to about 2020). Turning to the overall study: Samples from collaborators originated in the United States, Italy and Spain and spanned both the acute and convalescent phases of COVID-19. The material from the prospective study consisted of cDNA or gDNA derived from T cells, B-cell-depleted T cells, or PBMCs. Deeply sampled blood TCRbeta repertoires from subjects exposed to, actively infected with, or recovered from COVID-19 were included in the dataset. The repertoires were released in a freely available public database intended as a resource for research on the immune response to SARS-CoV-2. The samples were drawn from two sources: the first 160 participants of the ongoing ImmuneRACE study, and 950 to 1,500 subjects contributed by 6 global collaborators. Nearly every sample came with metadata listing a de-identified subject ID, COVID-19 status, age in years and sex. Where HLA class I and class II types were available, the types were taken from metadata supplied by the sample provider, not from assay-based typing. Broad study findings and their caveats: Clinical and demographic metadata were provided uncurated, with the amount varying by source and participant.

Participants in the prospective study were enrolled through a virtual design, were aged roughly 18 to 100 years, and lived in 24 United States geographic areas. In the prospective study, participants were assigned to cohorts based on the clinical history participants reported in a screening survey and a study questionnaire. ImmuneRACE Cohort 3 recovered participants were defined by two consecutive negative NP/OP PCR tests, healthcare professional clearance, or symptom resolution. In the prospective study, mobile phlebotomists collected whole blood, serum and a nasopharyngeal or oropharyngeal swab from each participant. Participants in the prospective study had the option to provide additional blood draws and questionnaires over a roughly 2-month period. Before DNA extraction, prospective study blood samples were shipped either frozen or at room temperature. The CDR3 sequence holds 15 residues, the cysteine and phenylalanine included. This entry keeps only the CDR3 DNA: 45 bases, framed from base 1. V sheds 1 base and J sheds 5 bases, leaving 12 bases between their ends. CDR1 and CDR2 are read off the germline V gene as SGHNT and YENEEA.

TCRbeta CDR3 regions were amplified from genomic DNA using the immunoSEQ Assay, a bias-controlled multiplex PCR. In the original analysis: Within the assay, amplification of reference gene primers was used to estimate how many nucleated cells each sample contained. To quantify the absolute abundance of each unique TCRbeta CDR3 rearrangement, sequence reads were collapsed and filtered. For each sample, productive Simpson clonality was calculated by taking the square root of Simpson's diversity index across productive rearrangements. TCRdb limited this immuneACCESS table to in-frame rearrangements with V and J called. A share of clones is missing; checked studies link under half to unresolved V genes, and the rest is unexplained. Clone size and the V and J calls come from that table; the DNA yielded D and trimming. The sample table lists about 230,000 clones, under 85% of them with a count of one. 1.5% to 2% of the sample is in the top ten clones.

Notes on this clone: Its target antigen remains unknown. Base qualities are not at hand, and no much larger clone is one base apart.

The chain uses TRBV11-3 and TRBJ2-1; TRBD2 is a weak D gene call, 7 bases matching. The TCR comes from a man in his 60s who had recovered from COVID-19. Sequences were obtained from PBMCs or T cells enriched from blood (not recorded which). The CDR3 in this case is CASSLGGGADNEQFF. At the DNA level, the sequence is TGTGCCAGCAGCTTAGGAGGGGGGGCGGACAATGAGCAGTTCTTC.